Below, 16 T cell receptor beta chains from the same sample are listed, as sequenced in a study of CXCR3-negative and CXCR3-positive naive CD8 T cells. It was by 5' RACE with UMI labels that the TRB cDNA libraries were prepared. TCRdb re-called the 5' RACE reads; one entry per CDR3 protein, DNA not given. Its table records 43,000 or so distinct CDR3 sequences. The sequenced sample was memory CD8+ T cells from blood. These receptors all stem from a human donor in good health. Some clones in this sample may be carry-over from other donors' samples.

V is TRBV10-3 and J is TRBJ1-1; TCRdb reports TRBD1, a call that lacks DNA to check it against. The CDR3 loop spans 15 amino acids. Germline values: CDR1 ENHRY, CDR2 SYGVKD. CDR3 protein: CAISEQGLENTEAFF.

The chain links TRBV25-1 to TRBJ2-7; TCRdb proposes TRBD1, but this gene call is untestable without DNA. The CDR3 extends over 14 amino acids. Germline values: CDR1 MGHDK, CDR2 SYGVNS. The CDR3 region is CASSGTGSIGEQYF.

The chain employs TRBV4-3 and TRBJ1-4; TCRdb picks TRBD1, but there is no DNA to check that call. The germline gives CDR1 LGHNA, CDR2 YSLEER. The CDR3 covers 15 residues. This CDR3 reads CASSHGTATNEKLFF.

The chain couples TRBV11-2 to TRBJ2-2; TCRdb's D call of TRBD1 is untestable without DNA. Germline assignment: CDR1 SGHAT and CDR2 FQNNGV. This CDR3 is built from 15 residues. CDR3 sequence reads: CASSLFQGRTGELFF.

V gene TRBV25-1 combines with J gene TRBJ2-1; TCRdb proposes TRBD2, but this gene call is untestable without DNA. This CDR3 has 17 amino acids. Germline V gene data show CDR1 as MGHDK and CDR2 as SYGVNS. The CDR3 sequence is CASSPFLASRIRGEQFF.

J is TRBJ1-3 and V is TRBV7-6; no DNA is available, so the TRBD1 call from TCRdb remains unchecked. Germline V gives CDR1 SGHVS, CDR2 FNYEAQ. The CDR3 length is 19 residues. CDR3 protein: CASSLEDRVIGSSGNTIYF.

The chain couples TRBV20-1 to TRBJ2-1; TCRdb's D gene call, TRBD2, goes unchecked for lack of DNA. This CDR3 contains 15 residues. Germline CDR1 DFQATT, CDR2 SNEGSKA (reference sequence). This CDR3 is CSAREGLYLPNEQFF.

The chain uses TRBV29-1 and TRBJ2-1; the TCRdb call, TRBD2, lacks DNA for checking. The V gene's germline CDR1 is SQVTM and CDR2 ANQGSEA. The CDR3 loop spans 16 amino acids. The CDR3 is CSVEGNQGLAYNEQFF.

The chain joins TRBV4-3 to TRBJ2-3; as DNA is missing, the TRBD2 call by TCRdb cannot be tested. Germline V gene lookup returns CDR1 LGHNA and CDR2 YSLEER. The CDR3 is 16 residues long. The CDR3 loop reads CASSQGLAGSTDTQYF.

This chain uses TRBV4-3 with TRBJ1-4; TCRdb gives TRBD1 as the D gene, but with no DNA this cannot be confirmed. Germline CDR1 and CDR2: LGHNA and YSLEER. The length of the CDR3 is 20 residues. The CDR3 sequence: CASSQIGQSFSETTDEKLLF.

This chain uses TRBV19 with TRBJ2-2; the D call from TCRdb, TRBD1, cannot be confirmed without DNA. CDR1 and CDR2 (germline): LNHDA, SQIVND (reference sequence). This CDR3 has 15 amino acids. The CDR3 loop is CASSISPGLRRELFF.

The rearrangement uses TRBV7-9 and TRBJ2-1; TCRdb's assignment of TRBD2 cannot be checked, as there is no DNA. The CDR3 covers 16 residues. CDR1 SEHNR and CDR2 FQNEAQ come from the germline V gene (reference sequence). CDR3 amino acids: CASSLTEGGGHNEQFF.

V and J are TRBV25-1 and TRBJ2-7; without DNA, the TCRdb call of TRBD2 cannot be checked. The CDR3 consists of 11 residues. The germline CDR1 and CDR2 sequences are MGHDK and SYGVNS. The CDR3 sequence: CASRAVNEQYF.

The chain employs TRBV7-8 and TRBJ2-3; TCRdb's D call, TRBD1, is unchecked because there is no DNA. The CDR3 is 13 residues long. CDR1 SGHVS and CDR2 FQNEAQ come from the germline V gene. The CDR3 sequence: CASDPHDTDTQYF.

The rearrangement links TRBV11-3 to TRBJ2-2; the D call of TRBD1 rests on TCRdb alone, since no DNA is present to check it. Germline V CDR1 and CDR2: SGHNT, YENEEA. The CDR3 extends over 14 amino acids. This chain's CDR3 is CASRAGGEAGELFF.

The chain employs TRBV28 and TRBJ2-1. Germline V gene lookup returns CDR1 MDHEN and CDR2 SYDVKM. This CDR3 spans 11 amino acids. CDR3 residues: CASRHSREQFF. Drawing the rest from reference TRBV28 and TRBJ2-1, the complete variable domain is DVKVTQSSRYLVKRTGEKVFLECVQDMDHENMFWYRQDPGLGLRLIYFSYDVKMKEKGDIPEGYSVSREKKERFSLILESASTNQTSMYLCASRHSREQFFGPGTRLTVL.